Below, 28 T cell receptor beta chains from the same sample are listed, as sequenced in a study of T cells in Graves' hyperthyroidism and ophthalmopathy. RNA transcripts served as the template for amplifying TCR beta CDR3 regions. TCR CDR3 underwent first-round RT-PCR with the HTBI primer set. MiXCR, applied by TCRdb to the multiplex PCR reads, yields one record per CDR3 protein. In the table there are approximately 690,000 distinct CDR3 sequences, less than 25% of which are singletons. Sample: blood. These receptors originate from a man aged 25-45 years with Graves' ophthalmopathy.

This chain links TRBV28 with TRBJ2-2; a possible D gene is TRBD2 (7 bases). CDR1 MDHEN and CDR2 SYDVKM come from the germline V gene. The CDR3 loop spans 14 amino acids. V dropped 6 bases and J dropped 6 bases, with 14 bases sitting between them. The chain's CDR3 is CASRDLGGPGELFF. The CDR3 DNA sequence: TGTGCCAGCAGAGACCTCGGGGGGCCCGGGGAGCTGTTTTTT.

The CDR3 DNA sequence: TGTGCCAGCAGGGCCCTGGCGGGAGTATTTTATGAGCAGTTCTTC. Its translation is CASRALAGVFYEQFF. The J gene is TRBJ2-1, the V gene TRBV12-3 or TRBV12-4, with TRBD2 matching 7 bases. The V gene end was trimmed by 6 bases and the J gene end by 8 bases; junction bases not matched to a gene: 13. The length of the CDR3 is 15 residues.

The chain uses TRBV6-1 and TRBJ1-5; D is perhaps TRBD1 (6 bases). CDR3 length equals 20 residues. V was clipped by 6 bases and J by 2 bases, with 29 bases between them. CDR1 MNHNS and CDR2 SASEGT come from the germline V gene. This chain's CDR3 is CASRWSGGTGIDSGNQPQHF. The CDR3 DNA is TGTGCCAGCAGGTGGTCGGGGGGAACAGGGATAGATTCGGGCAATCAGCCCCAGCATTTT.

About this clonotype itself: This may stem from a read error, because a much larger clone lies one nucleotide away. Likely a read error: the CDR3 ends without its conserved phenylalanine or tryptophan. The V call is TRBV2, the J call TRBJ2-7, with TRBD2 identical over 12 bases. Per the germline V gene, CDR1 is SNHLY and CDR2 is FYNNEI. The ends lost 6 bases at V and 2 bases at J; junction bases unmatched: 5. CDR3 length: 15 residues. The CDR3 spells CASRPTSGGTYEQYL. For the CDR3, the DNA is TGTGCCAGCAGGCCAACTAGCGGGGGGACCTACGAGCAGTACCTC.

This clonotype was seen many times. The chain recombines TRBV30 with TRBJ2-7; 10 nucleotides match TRBD2. The CDR3 length is 20 residues. With 1 base clipped from V and 3 bases from J, the junction kept 21 bases outside the gene matches. The germline V gene has CDR1 GTSNPN and CDR2 SVGIG (reference sequence). The CDR3 here is CAWSGITWTSGDRPGYEQYF. The DNA of the CDR3 is TGTGCCTGGAGTGGAATTACATGGACTAGCGGAGATCGGCCGGGCTACGAGCAGTACTTC.

This clonotype was seen only a few times. V is TRBV20-1 and J is TRBJ1-6; D is undetermined. Trimming pared 2 bases from V and 5 bases from J, leaving 10 bases between. Looked up from germline, CDR1 is DFQATT and CDR2 is SNEGSKA (reference sequence). The CDR3 spans 14 residues. DNA for the CDR3: TGCAGTGCTAGAAGGCAGTTGGATAATTCACCCCTCCACTTT. Protein: CSARRQLDNSPLHF.

The table lists this clonotype with a few counts. V gene TRBV27 combines with J gene TRBJ1-5; D is perhaps TRBD1 (6 bases). V was trimmed by 1 base and J by 5 bases, leaving 9 bases between them. The CDR3 loop spans 14 amino acids. The V gene's germline CDR1 is MNHEY and CDR2 SMNVEV (reference sequence). Written as DNA, the CDR3 is TGTGCCAGCAGTTTATTTAGGGGGGATCAGCCCCAGCATTTT. As protein: CASSLFRGDQPQHF.

This clonotype was seen repeatedly, ten times or more. V and J are TRBV12-3 or TRBV12-4 and TRBJ2-1; 8 bases align to TRBD2. The V and J ends lost 7 bases and 5 bases, in that order; junction bases with no gene match: 4. The CDR3 spans 13 residues. The CDR3 loop reads CASKPLADNEQFF. The CDR3 coding sequence is TGTGCCAGCAAACCACTAGCGGACAATGAGCAGTTCTTC.

V is TRBV30 and J is TRBJ2-7, with D maybe TRBD2 (6 bases). The germline CDR1 and CDR2 sequences are GTSNPN and SVGIG (reference sequence). V was cut by 3 bases and J by 4 bases, with 13 bases left in between. This CDR3 comprises 13 residues. CDR3 loop: CAWSGGIGYEQYF. The CDR3, as DNA: TGTGCCTGGAGCGGGGGTATCGGGTACGAGCAGTACTTC.

This clonotype appeared many times. V is TRBV28 and J is TRBJ2-7; the match to TRBD1 covers 7 bases. The CDR3 length is 15 residues. The germline gives CDR1 MDHEN, CDR2 SYDVKM. V lost 3 bases and J lost 2; bases outside the gene matches: 7. In DNA form, the CDR3 reads TGTGCCAGCAGTTTTGACAGGGCTCCCACCTACGAGCAGTACTTC. Amino acids: CASSFDRAPTYEQYF.

The table lists this clonotype with many counts. CDR3 nucleotides: TGTGCCAGCTCGCGCTGGGACATCGGGGGAGGCTACACCTTC. It encodes CASSRWDIGGGYTF. The rearrangement joins TRBV3-1 to TRBJ1-2; D is perhaps TRBD1 (6 bases). The germline V gene encodes CDR1 LGHDT and CDR2 YNNKEL (reference sequence). V was shortened by 8 bases and J by 8 bases, with 21 bases between the two germline ends. The CDR3 has 14 amino acids.

With respect to this clonotype: This may stem from a read error, because a much larger clone lies one nucleotide away. The V gene is TRBV11-2, the J gene TRBJ2-5, with D possibly TRBD2 on 6 matching bases. This CDR3 comprises 15 residues. Germline CDR1 is SGHAT and CDR2 is FQNNGV. CDR3 region: CASSLERGTRETQHF. CDR3 DNA: TGTGCCAGCAGCTTAGAGCGGGGAACGAGAGAGACCCAGCACTTC. Based on the CDR3 plus reference TRBV11-2 and TRBJ2-5, the full variable domain is EAGVAQSPRYKIIEKRQSVAFWCNPISGHATLYWYQQILGQGPKLLIQFQNNGVVDDSQLPKDRFSAERLKGVDSTLKIQPAKLEDSAVYLCASSLERGTRETQHFGPGTRLLVL.

This clonotype was counted ten times or more. V is TRBV6-1 and J is TRBJ2-1; no clear D gene. Germline CDR1 is MNHNS and CDR2 is SASEGT. The CDR3 consists of 14 residues. Trimming took off 5 bases at V and 6 bases at J, with 14 bases between the two ends. CDR3 amino acids: CASSTLNVGNEQFF. The CDR3 nucleotides are TGTGCCAGCAGTACCCTTAACGTGGGCAATGAGCAGTTCTTC.

This clonotype appeared many times. The chain uses TRBV28 and TRBJ2-7, with a possible D match to TRBD1 (5 bases). Germline loops: CDR1 MDHEN, CDR2 SYDVKM. With 5 bases removed from V and 5 bases from J, the gap between germline ends came to 13 bases. This CDR3 is 13 amino acids long. CDR3 in amino acids: CASSPSTVDEQYF. DNA for the CDR3: TGTGCCAGCAGTCCTTCGACAGTGGACGAGCAGTACTTC.

The chain combines TRBV24-1 with TRBJ2-7, with no clear D. CDR1 and CDR2 (germline): KGHDR, SFDVKD. Between the trimmed V and J ends, which lost 4 bases and 3 bases, there was a span of 9 bases. CDR3 length equals 13 residues. This chain's CDR3 is CATSDPHSYEQYF. The CDR3 nucleotides read TGTGCCACCAGTGACCCCCACAGCTACGAGCAGTACTTC.

The V and J genes are TRBV4-2 and TRBJ2-3; D unclear. This CDR3 contains 15 residues. Germline V gene lookup returns CDR1 LGHNA and CDR2 YNFKEQ. Trimming shortened V by 0 bases and J by 0 bases, and 7 bases separated the two germline ends. The CDR3 reads CASSQDMASTDTQYF. CDR3 nucleotides: TGTGCCAGCAGCCAAGATATGGCTAGCACAGATACGCAGTATTTT.

This rearrangement joins TRBV6-1 to TRBJ1-5, with D hard to call. In germline, CDR1 is MNHNS, CDR2 SASEGT. The CDR3 is made up of 12 amino acids. Trimming left V 6 bases short and J 4 bases short, with 7 bases between. The CDR3 sequence: CASRDGNQPQHF. In DNA, the CDR3 is TGTGCCAGCAGGGACGGGAATCAGCCCCAGCATTTT.

This sequence joins TRBV6-1 and TRBJ2-5; tentative D call: TRBD1 (6 bases). This CDR3 is 14 amino acids long. V was clipped by 7 bases and J by 5 bases, with 17 bases between them. Germline V gene sequence: CDR1 MNHNS, CDR2 SASEGT. CDR3 nucleotide sequence: TGTGCCAGCACCTCGCCGGGACATTCGGAGACCCAGTACTTC. Protein sequence: CASTSPGHSETQYF.

This chain uses TRBV27 with TRBJ2-1; D unresolved. Germline-derived CDR1 and CDR2 are MNHEY and SMNVEV (reference sequence). V lost 6 bases and J 5 bases, leaving 8 bases between the germline ends. The CDR3 length is 12 residues. DNA of the CDR3: TGTGCCAGCAGCTTAAATAACAATGAGCAGTTCTTC. Residues: CASSLNNNEQFF.

The chain is built from TRBV29-1 and TRBJ1-3; D may be TRBD1 (6 bases). V dropped 7 bases and J dropped 2 bases, with 9 bases sitting between them. Looked up from germline, CDR1 is SQVTM and CDR2 is ANQGSEA. The CDR3 contains 12 residues. Here the CDR3 DNA reads TGCAGCGCCGAGGGGGCTGGAAACACCATATATTTT. Its translation is CSAEGAGNTIYF.

The table lists this clonotype with many counts. CDR3 residues: CASSLVASGSDTQYF. The CDR3 DNA is TGTGCCAGCAGCTTAGTGGCTAGCGGGAGTGATACGCAGTATTTT. J is TRBJ2-3 and V is TRBV7-2; 10 nucleotides line up with TRBD2. This CDR3 spans 15 amino acids. V lost 1 base, J lost 6 bases, and 4 bases stayed unmatched. The V gene's germline CDR1 is SGHTA and CDR2 FQGNSA.

CDR3 sequence (DNA): TGCGCCAGCAGCTTAATCAGCGGGAGGGAACAAGAGACCCAGTACTTC. Amino acid sequence: CASSLISGREQETQYF. This sequence joins TRBV5-1 and TRBJ2-5; 10 bases map to TRBD2. J was trimmed by 2 bases and V by 2 bases; bases with no gene match: 6. Looked up from germline, CDR1 is SGHRS and CDR2 is YFSETQ. CDR3 length: 16 amino acids. The whole variable domain, remainder taken from reference TRBV5-1 and TRBJ2-5, is KAGVTQTPRYLIKTRGQQVTLSCSPISGHRSVSWYQQTPGQGLQFLFEYFSETQRNKGNFPGRFSGRQFSNSRSEMNVSTLELGDSALYLCASSLISGREQETQYFGPGTRLLVL.

This clonotype was seen only a few times. The chain has TRBV6-1 and TRBJ2-1; tentative D call: TRBD2 (5 bases). V gave up 2 bases and J gave up 8 bases, with 19 bases separating them. Germline V gives CDR1 MNHNS, CDR2 SASEGT. CDR3 length equals 16 residues. CDR3 nucleotide sequence: TGTGCCAGCAGTGAAATGGGGAATGAGGGCTTCGATGAGCAGTTCTTC. Protein sequence: CASSEMGNEGFDEQFF.

The chain combines TRBV10-3 with TRBJ2-5, with D possibly matching TRBD1 (6 bases). This CDR3 region has 15 residues. V shed 1 base and J shed 5 bases, with 14 bases lying between them. Germline V gene sequence: CDR1 ENHRY, CDR2 SYGVKD. The CDR3 coding sequence is TGTGCCATCAGTGAGTGGGGCAGGGGAAGCGAGACCCAGTACTTC. This codes for CAISEWGRGSETQYF.

This chain's CDR3 is CASSQDWGVAETQYF. CDR3 nucleotide sequence: TGTGCCAGCAGCCAAGATTGGGGGGTAGCGGAGACCCAGTACTTC. The chain is built from TRBV14 and TRBJ2-5, with TRBD2 as a possible D gene (6 bases). Deletions cut 0 bases from V and 5 bases from J, with 13 bases between. CDR1 and CDR2 from the germline V gene are SGHDN and FVKESK. The CDR3 runs 15 residues.

This clonotype has more than one count but fewer than ten. CDR3 amino acids: CASSLLDRDTDTQYF. The CDR3, as DNA: TGTGCCAGCAGCCTCCTGGACAGGGATACAGATACGCAGTATTTT. The chain recombines TRBV5-6 with TRBJ2-3; 8 nucleotides agree with TRBD1. The CDR3 has 15 amino acids. The germline CDR1 and CDR2 sequences are SGHDT and YYEEEE. V gave up 4 bases and J gave up 3 bases; unmatched junction bases: 7.

This clonotype was recorded many times. The chain combines TRBV7-2 with TRBJ2-3; no clear D gene. Trimming shortened V by 1 base and J by 4 bases, and 12 bases separated the two germline ends. Germline CDR1 and CDR2: SGHTA and FQGNSA. The CDR3 contains 15 residues. The CDR3 is CASSLDPRQSDTQYF. In DNA form, the CDR3 reads TGTGCCAGCAGCTTAGACCCCCGCCAATCAGATACGCAGTATTTT.

This clonotype was counted at least ten times. The CDR3 nucleotides are TGTGCCAGCAGTTTATCGACAGGACCGAACACAGATACGCAGTATTTT. This translates into CASSLSTGPNTDTQYF. The gene calls are TRBV27 and TRBJ2-3; tentatively, D is TRBD1 (6 bases). Trimming took 0 bases from V and 2 from J, leaving 12 bases between them. The CDR3 spans 16 residues. Looked up from germline, CDR1 is MNHEY and CDR2 is SMNVEV (reference sequence).